A single TCR beta chain is shown here with its context. The data derive from a study of Ad26.COV2.S vaccination and SARS-CoV-2 variants. Some clones are missing from TCRdb's copy, which holds only in-frame ones; the method was immunoSEQ multiplex PCR. Of some 190,000 clones in the sample, 70% to 90% are singletons; the top ten hold about 5.5%. Germline values: CDR1 LGHDT, CDR2 YNNKEL (reference sequence). The CDR3 extends over 12 amino acids. V gave up 1 base and J gave up 6 bases, with 4 bases separating them. This TCR came from a human donor who had recovered from COVID-19. This specimen was peripheral blood, taken after recovery from COVID-19. V is TRBV3-1 (or the pseudogene TRBV3-2) and J is TRBJ1-5, with unresolved D. In nucleotides, the CDR3 is TGTGCCAGCAGCCAAGCGGCTCAGCCCCAGCATTTT. Translation gives CASSQAAQPQHF.